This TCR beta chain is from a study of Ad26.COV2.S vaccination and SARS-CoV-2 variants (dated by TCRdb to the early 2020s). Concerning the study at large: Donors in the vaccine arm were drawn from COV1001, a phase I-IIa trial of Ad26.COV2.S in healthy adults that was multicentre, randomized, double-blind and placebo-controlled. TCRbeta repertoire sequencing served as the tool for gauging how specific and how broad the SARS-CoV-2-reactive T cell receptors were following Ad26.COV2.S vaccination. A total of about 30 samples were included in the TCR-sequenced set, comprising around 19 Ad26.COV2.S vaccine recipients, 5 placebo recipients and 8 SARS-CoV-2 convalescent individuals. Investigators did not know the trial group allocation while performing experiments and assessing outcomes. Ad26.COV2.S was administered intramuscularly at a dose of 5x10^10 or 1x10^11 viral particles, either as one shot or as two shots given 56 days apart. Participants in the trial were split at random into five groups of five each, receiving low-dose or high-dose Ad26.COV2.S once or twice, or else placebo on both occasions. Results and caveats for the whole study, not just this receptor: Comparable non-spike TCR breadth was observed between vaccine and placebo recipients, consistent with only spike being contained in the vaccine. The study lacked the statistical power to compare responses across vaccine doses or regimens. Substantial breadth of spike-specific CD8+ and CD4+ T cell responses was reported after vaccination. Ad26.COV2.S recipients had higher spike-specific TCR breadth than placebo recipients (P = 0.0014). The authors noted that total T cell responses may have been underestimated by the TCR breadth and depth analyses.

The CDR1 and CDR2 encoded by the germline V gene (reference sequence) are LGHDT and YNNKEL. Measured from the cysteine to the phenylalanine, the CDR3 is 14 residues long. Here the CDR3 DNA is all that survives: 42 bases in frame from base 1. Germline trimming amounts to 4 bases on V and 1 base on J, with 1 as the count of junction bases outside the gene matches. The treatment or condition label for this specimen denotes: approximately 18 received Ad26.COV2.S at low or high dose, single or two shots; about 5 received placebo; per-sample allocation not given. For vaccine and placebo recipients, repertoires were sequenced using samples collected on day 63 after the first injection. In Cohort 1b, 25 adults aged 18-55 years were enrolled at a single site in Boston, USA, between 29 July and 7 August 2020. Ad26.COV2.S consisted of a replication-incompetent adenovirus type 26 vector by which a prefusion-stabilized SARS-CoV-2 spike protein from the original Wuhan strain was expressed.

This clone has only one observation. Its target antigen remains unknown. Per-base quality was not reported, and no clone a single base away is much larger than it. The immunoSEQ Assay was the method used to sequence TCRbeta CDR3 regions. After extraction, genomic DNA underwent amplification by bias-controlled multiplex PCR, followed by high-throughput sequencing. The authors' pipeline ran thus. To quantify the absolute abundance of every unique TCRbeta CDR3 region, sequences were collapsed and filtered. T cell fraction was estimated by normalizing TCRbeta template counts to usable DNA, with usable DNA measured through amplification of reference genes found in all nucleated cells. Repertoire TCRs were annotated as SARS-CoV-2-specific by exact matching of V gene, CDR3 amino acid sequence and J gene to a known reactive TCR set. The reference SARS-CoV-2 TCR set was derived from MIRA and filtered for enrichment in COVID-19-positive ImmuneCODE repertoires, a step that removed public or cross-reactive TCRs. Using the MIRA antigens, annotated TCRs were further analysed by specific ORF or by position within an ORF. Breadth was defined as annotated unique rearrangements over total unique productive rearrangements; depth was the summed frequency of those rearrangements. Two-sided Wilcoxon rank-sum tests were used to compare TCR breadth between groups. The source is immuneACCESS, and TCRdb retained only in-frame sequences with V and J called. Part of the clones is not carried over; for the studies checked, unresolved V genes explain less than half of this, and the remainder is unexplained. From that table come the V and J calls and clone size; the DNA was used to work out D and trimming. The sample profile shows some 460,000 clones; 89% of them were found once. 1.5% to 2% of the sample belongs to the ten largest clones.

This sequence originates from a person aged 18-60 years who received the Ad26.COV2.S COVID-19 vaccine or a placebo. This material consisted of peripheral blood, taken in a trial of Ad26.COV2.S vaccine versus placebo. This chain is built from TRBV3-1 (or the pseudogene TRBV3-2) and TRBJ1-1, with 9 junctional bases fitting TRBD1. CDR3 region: CASSPGQGNTEAFF. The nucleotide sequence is TGTGCCAGCAGCCCGGGACAGGGGAACACTGAAGCTTTCTTT.